A single sample gave rise to the 15 T cell receptor beta chains below, sequenced in a study of naive and memory T cell subsets. A UMI-containing oligonucleotide was joined by 3' ligation to the TCR cDNA template. The SP2 primer and nested alpha and beta constant region primers amplified ligated cDNA in four rounds. TCRdb re-called the 5' RACE reads through MiXCR, storing one row per CDR3 protein. The sample shows 55,000 to 70,000 distinct CDR3 sequences, roughly 7% of them seen only once. The receptors originated from a male donor in good health.

The sample holds a few counts of this clonotype. The gene calls are TRBV6-6 and TRBJ2-1, with 12 bases lining up with TRBD2. J was trimmed by 4 bases and V by 4 bases; bases with no gene match: 5. CDR3 length: 16 amino acids. Germline V gives CDR1 MNHNY, CDR2 SVGAGI (reference sequence). CDR3 sequence: CASSSTGLAGYNEQFF. Written as DNA, the CDR3 is TGTGCCAGCAGTTCCACTGGACTAGCGGGATACAATGAGCAGTTCTTC.

Comment on this clonotype: One base away lies a much larger clone, so this may be a sequencing read error. The rearrangement joins TRBV9 to TRBJ2-2; D is possibly TRBD2 (6 bases). CDR1 is SGDLS and CDR2 is YYNGEE in the germline V gene. Trimming removed 7 bases at V and 1 base at J, with 14 bases between. This CDR3 is 15 amino acids long. CDR3 residues: CASGPGTVNTGELFF. Written as DNA, the CDR3 is TGTGCCAGCGGCCCCGGGACTGTGAACACCGGGGAGCTGTTTTTT.

V and J are TRBV29-1 and TRBJ2-3; D gene unclear. V was cut by 7 bases and J by 2 bases, with 10 bases left in between. The germline V gene encodes CDR1 SQVTM and CDR2 ANQGSEA. The CDR3 is 12 residues long. CDR3 protein: CSALVFTDTQYF. The CDR3, as DNA: TGCAGCGCCTTGGTATTCACAGATACGCAGTATTTT.

Details on this clonotype: One base away lies a much larger clone, so this may be a sequencing read error. V gene TRBV3-1 combines with J gene TRBJ1-2; D remains ambiguous. The CDR3 has 12 residues. Germline CDR1 is LGHDT and CDR2 is YNNKEL (reference sequence). The CDR3 sequence: CASSQSPSGYIF. The CDR3 bases are TGTGCCAGCAGCCAATCTCCCAGCGGCTACATCTTC.

This clonotype has just one count. The V call is TRBV3-1, the J call TRBJ2-5; the D is unclear. With 5 bases removed from V and 0 bases from J, the gap between germline ends came to 7 bases. The CDR3 is 13 residues long. Looked up from germline, CDR1 is LGHDT and CDR2 is YNNKEL (reference sequence). CDR3 region: CASSSLNQETQYF. In nucleotides, the CDR3 is TGTGCCAGCAGCTCTCTCAACCAAGAGACCCAGTACTTC.

This clonotype is deemed medium-sized. The J gene is TRBJ2-7, the V gene TRBV6-1, with unresolved D. The CDR3 has 15 amino acids. The V end was cut by 3 bases, the J end by 0 bases, with 12 bases between. Germline assignment: CDR1 MNHNS and CDR2 SASEGT. The CDR3 loop is CASSDRQDSSYEQYF. The CDR3 nucleotides read TGTGCCAGCAGTGATCGCCAGGATAGCTCCTACGAGCAGTACTTC.

This clonotype was observed many times. The chain has TRBV27 and TRBJ2-7; 8 bases align to TRBD2. The V segment lost 3 bases and the J segment 0 bases; nucleotides outside the gene matches: 4. The CDR3 has 15 residues. Germline V CDR1 and CDR2: MNHEY, SMNVEV (reference sequence). The CDR3 region has the DNA TGTGCCAGCAGTTTCGGGGGGGCCGGCTCCTACGAGCAGTACTTC. It specifies CASSFGGAGSYEQYF.

This clonotype was seen only a few times. The chain has TRBV5-1 and TRBJ2-2, with TRBD2 matching over 9 bases. Germline CDR1 reads SGHRS; CDR2 reads YFSETQ. This CDR3 has 13 amino acids. V gave up 4 bases and J gave up 7 bases; unmatched junction bases: 2. CDR3 nucleotide sequence: TGCGCCAGCAGCCCTAGCGGGAACGGGGAGCTGTTTTTT. Its translation: CASSPSGNGELFF.

In this sample, this clonotype turned up many times. CDR3: CAISEEKGSDTQYF. CDR3 nucleotides: TGTGCCATCAGTGAGGAGAAGGGTTCAGATACGCAGTATTTT. The rearrangement links TRBV10-3 to TRBJ2-3; D not certain. The CDR3 extends over 14 amino acids. In germline, CDR1 is ENHRY, CDR2 SYGVKD. The V gene lost 2 bases and the J gene lost 4 bases, with 10 bases spanning the gap.

V gene TRBV19 combines with J gene TRBJ2-3; the match to TRBD1 covers 7 bases. The junction had 8 bases not matched to a gene; V was cut back by 7 bases and J by 1 base. The CDR3 runs to 15 residues. Germline-derived CDR1 and CDR2 are LNHDA and SQIVND (reference sequence). This CDR3 reads CASNPRDRGTDTQYF. CDR3 bases: TGTGCCAGTAACCCCCGGGACAGAGGCACAGATACGCAGTATTTT.

This clonotype has a count of ten or more. This rearrangement joins TRBV11-2 to TRBJ2-7; D is possibly TRBD2 (6 bases). The CDR3 covers 17 residues. V lost 1 base and J 3 bases, leaving 19 bases between the germline ends. Germline V gene lookup returns CDR1 SGHAT and CDR2 FQNNGV. CDR3 nucleotide sequence: TGTGCCAGCAGCTTAGGGGTGCAAAATGGGGGGAACTACGAGCAGTACTTC. It encodes CASSLGVQNGGNYEQYF.

This clonotype appeared a few times. The chain carries TRBV12-5 and TRBJ1-2; D may be TRBD1 (5 bases). The germline CDR1 and CDR2 sequences are LGHNT and FRNRAP. Trimming took 5 bases from V and 2 from J, leaving 12 bases between them. This CDR3 is 14 amino acids long. CDR3 region: CASGRDEANYGYTF. CDR3 nucleotides: TGTGCTAGTGGTCGGGACGAGGCCAACTATGGCTACACCTTC.

A few counts support this clonotype. The chain employs TRBV29-1 and TRBJ2-3; unclear D gene. The length of the CDR3 is 13 residues. V was pared by 2 bases and J by 2 bases, with 8 bases between. Germline loops: CDR1 SQVTM, CDR2 ANQGSEA. In DNA, the CDR3 is TGCAGCGTTGAACCCGCTCACACAGATACGCAGTATTTT. It codes for CSVEPAHTDTQYF.

This clonotype was detected many times. The rearrangement joins TRBV12-3 or TRBV12-4 to TRBJ1-2, with D perhaps matching TRBD1 (5 bases). This CDR3 spans 13 amino acids. The germline V and J ends were trimmed by 5 bases and 6 bases, with 13 bases remaining between them. The CDR3 reads CASSLWTRDGYTF. In DNA form, the CDR3 reads TGTGCCAGCAGTCTATGGACACGGGATGGCTACACCTTC.

The chain has TRBV15 and TRBJ2-5, with 13 nucleotides matching TRBD2. This CDR3 has 15 amino acids. V was pared by 2 bases and J by 5 bases, with 2 bases of the junction left unmatched. Per germline, CDR1 LNHNV and CDR2 YYDKDF (reference sequence). CDR3 residues: CATSRKLAGGETQYF. In DNA form, the CDR3 reads TGTGCCACCAGCAGAAAACTAGCGGGGGGGGAGACCCAGTACTTC.